A selection of T cell receptor beta chains follows, all from one sample in a study of cytomegalovirus exposure and HLA in healthy donors. Clones were read by immunoSEQ multiplex PCR, and TCRdb kept only the in-frame ones, dropping some. This table holds about 110,000 clones, around two thirds found once. The sample was PBMCs. The receptors shown here come from a man between 45 and 60 years old in good health and CMV-seropositive. CDR3s include the opening cysteine and the closing phenylalanine or tryptophan. A D gene is named only where the DNA matches it firmly. Size is stated for part of the rows, as once, few or many counts, or as a class when the clone is expanded.

J gene,V gene,D gene,clone size,CDR3 DNA,CDR3 protein
TRBJ2-5,TRBV9,-,-,TGTGCCAGCAGCCCCGGCCCGGCTTCTAGAGAGACCCAGTACTTC,CASSPGPASRETQYF
TRBJ1-1,TRBV19,-,-,TGTGCCAGTAGTATCGCAGGGACTGAAGCTTTCTTT,CASSIAGTEAFF
TRBJ1-4,TRBV4-1,-,-,TGCGCCAGCAGCCAAGATCGAAGTCTCCGGAATGAAAAACTGTTTTTT,CASSQDRSLRNEKLFF
TRBJ2-1,TRBV6-4,TRBD2,once,TGTGCCAGCAGTGAGACTAGCGGGAGGGCCTATGAGCAGTTCTTC,CASSETSGRAYEQFF
TRBJ2-7,TRBV7-6,-,once,TGTGCCAGCAGCTTAGGAGGCGGGGAAGCGTACGAGCAGTACTTC,CASSLGGGEAYEQYF
TRBJ2-7,TRBV7-6,TRBD1,once,TGTGCCAGCAGCTTAGTATCACCGGGACAGGGGCAGGCCTACGAGCAGTACTTC,CASSLVSPGQGQAYEQYF
TRBJ2-7,TRBV7-3,-,-,TGTGCCAGCAGCTATACGGGGGAGCCGTACGAGCAGTACTTC,CASSYTGEPYEQYF
TRBJ1-2,TRBV4-1,-,-,TGCGCCAGCAGCCAAGACAGTCCATCCCACTATGGCTACACCTTC,CASSQDSPSHYGYTF
TRBJ2-7,TRBV5-1,-,-,TGCGCCAGCAGCGGGCAGGGCTACGAGCAGTACTTC,CASSGQGYEQYF
TRBJ2-2,TRBV19,TRBD1,-,TGTGCCAGCGAAAGACAGGGTTTAGGCACCGGGGAGCTGTTTTTT,CASERQGLGTGELFF
TRBJ2-1,TRBV11-2,TRBD2,once,TGTGCCAGCAGCTTGCCTCGGGCGGGAGGGCCGCATGAGCAGTTCTTC,CASSLPRAGGPHEQFF